This T cell receptor beta chain was retrieved from a study of shared clonotypes between healthy human individuals. The repertoire was sequenced with immunoSEQ multiplex PCR; TCRdb's copy has only in-frame clones and lacks some. The sample has millions of clones, more than 85% seen once. V dropped 0 bases and J dropped 3; count of bases not matched to a gene: 8. The CDR3 totals 18 residues. In germline, CDR1 is LGHNA, CDR2 YNFKEQ. The gene calls are TRBV4-2 and TRBJ2-3, with TRBD2 matching over 11 bases. The sequenced material came from naive CD4+ T cells from PBMCs. Described subset: CD45RA+ positively selected. This receptor was taken from a man aged 18-30 years in good health. Some clones in this sample may be carry-over from other donors' samples. CDR3 sequence: CASSQERDTSGRTDTQYF. CDR3 DNA: TGTGCCAGCAGCCAAGAGAGGGATACTAGCGGGAGAACAGATACGCAGTATTTT.